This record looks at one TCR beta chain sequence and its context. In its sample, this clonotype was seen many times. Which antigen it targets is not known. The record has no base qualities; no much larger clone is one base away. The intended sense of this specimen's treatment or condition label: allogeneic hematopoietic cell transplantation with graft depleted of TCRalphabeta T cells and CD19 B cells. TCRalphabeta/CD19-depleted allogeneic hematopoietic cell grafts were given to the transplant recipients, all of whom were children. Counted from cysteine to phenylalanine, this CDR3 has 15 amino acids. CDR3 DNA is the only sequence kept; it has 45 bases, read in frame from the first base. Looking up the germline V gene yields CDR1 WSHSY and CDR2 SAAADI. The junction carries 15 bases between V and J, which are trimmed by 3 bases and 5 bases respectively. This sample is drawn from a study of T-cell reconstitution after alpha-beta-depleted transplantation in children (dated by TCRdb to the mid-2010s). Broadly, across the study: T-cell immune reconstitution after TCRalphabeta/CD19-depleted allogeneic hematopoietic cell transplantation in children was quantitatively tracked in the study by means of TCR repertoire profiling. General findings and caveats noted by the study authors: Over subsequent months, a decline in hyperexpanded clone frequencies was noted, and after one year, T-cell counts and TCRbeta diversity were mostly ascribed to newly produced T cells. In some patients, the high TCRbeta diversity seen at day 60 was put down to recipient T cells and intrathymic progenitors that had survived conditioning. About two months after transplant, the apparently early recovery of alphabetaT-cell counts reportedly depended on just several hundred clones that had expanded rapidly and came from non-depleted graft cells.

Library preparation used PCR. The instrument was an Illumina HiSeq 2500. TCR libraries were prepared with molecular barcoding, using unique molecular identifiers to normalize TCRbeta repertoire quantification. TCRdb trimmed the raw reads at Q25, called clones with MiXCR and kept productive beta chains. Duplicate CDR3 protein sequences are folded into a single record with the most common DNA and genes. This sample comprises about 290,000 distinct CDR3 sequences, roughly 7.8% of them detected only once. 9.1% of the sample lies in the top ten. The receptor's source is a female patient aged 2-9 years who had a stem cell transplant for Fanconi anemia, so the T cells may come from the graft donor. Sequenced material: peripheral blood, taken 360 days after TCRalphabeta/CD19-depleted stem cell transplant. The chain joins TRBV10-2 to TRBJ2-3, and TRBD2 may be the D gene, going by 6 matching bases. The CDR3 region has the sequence CASSEHGGEGDTQYF. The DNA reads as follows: TGCGCCAGCAGTGAACACGGGGGAGAGGGAGATACGCAGTATTTT.